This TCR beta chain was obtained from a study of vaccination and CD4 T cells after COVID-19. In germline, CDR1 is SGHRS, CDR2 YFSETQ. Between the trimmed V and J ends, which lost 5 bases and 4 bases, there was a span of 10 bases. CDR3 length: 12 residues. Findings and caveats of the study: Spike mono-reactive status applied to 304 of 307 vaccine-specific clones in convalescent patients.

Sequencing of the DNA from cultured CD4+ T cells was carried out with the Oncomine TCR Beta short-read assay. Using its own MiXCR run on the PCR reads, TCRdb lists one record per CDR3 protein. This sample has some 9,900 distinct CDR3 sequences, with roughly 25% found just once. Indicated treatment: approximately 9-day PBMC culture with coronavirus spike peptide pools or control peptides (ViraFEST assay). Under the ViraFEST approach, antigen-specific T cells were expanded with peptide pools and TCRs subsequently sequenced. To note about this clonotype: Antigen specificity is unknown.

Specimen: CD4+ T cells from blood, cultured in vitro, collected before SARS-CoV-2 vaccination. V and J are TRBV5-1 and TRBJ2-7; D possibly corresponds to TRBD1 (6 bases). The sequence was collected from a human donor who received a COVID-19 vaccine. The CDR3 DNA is TGCGCCAGCAGGGGGACACATTACGAGCAGTACTTC. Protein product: CASRGTHYEQYF.